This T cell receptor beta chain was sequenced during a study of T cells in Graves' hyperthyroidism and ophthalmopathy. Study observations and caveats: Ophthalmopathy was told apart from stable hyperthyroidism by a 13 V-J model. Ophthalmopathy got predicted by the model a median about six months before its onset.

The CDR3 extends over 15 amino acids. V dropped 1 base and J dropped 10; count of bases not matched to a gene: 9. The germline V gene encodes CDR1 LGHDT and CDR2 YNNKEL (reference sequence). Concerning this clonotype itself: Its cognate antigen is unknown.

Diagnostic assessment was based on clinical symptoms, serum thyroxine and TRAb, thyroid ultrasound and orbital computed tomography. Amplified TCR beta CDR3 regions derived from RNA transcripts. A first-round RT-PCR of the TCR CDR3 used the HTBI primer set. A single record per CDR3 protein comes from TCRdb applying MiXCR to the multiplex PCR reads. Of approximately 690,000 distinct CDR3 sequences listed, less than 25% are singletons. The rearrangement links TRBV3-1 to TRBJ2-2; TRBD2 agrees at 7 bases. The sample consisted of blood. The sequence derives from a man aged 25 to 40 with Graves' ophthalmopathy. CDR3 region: CASSQVLLAPEELFF. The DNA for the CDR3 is TGTGCCAGCAGCCAAGTCTTACTAGCGCCCGAGGAGCTGTTTTTT.